A selection of T cell receptor beta chains follows, all from one sample in a study of PD-1 blockade in classical Hodgkin lymphoma. This table comes from immunoSEQ multiplex PCR, and its TCRdb copy is limited to in-frame clones, with some not included. Here the sample spans around 21,000 clones, around nine tenths being singletons. Material for sequencing was CD4+ T cells from blood. These receptors were obtained from a human donor with classical Hodgkin lymphoma. Both conserved end residues are part of each CDR3.

V	J	CDR3
TRBV6-6	TRBJ2-5	CASSLGTVLAETQYF
TRBV2	NA	CASREGGAYEQYF
TRBV27	TRBJ1-5	CASHLAPNQPQHF
TRBV2	TRBJ2-5	CASRGLQETQYF
TRBV11-2	TRBJ2-2	CASSFNGWAGELFF
TRBV21-1	TRBJ1-4	CASGQGGVRANEKLFF
TRBV6-1	TRBJ2-2	CARKQGNTGELFF
TRBV19	TRBJ1-5	CASSRGGLRIRQPQHF
TRBV2	TRBJ2-7	CASSKREGRDEQYF
TRBV6-6	TRBJ2-5	CAIAAGGYQETQYF
TRBV7-2	TRBJ1-1	CASSRDSRNTEAFF
TRBV5-1	TRBJ2-3	CASSLARLAFGSTDTQYF
TRBV30	TRBJ1-1	CAWSRGPWTEAFF
TRBV7-3	TRBJ2-3	CASSPAGRADTQYF
TRBV4-1	TRBJ2-2	CASSHHYPLLAASNTGELFF
TRBV5-1	TRBJ2-4	CASSLGGRENIQYF
TRBV27	TRBJ2-7	CASSSPRIAGPHEQYF
TRBV11-2	TRBJ1-1	CASSLVRQLGTEAFF
TRBV7-6	TRBJ2-7	CASSPTSWSPLGEQYF
TRBV6-4	TRBJ1-1	CASSLNGNTEAFF
TRBV6-6	TRBJ2-4	CASSSGGHLAKNIQYF
TRBV6-6	TRBJ1-1	CASSWRATEAFF
TRBV27	TRBJ2-3	CASSSTRGGMQYF
TRBV2	TRBJ2-3	CASSKTDGTDTQYF
TRBV14	TRBJ1-1	CASRAGVLQEAFF
TRBV7-3	TRBJ2-7	CASSSGLPPYEQYF
TRBV11-2	TRBJ2-5	CASSFGVPASKQETQYF
TRBV28	TRBJ2-7	CASFGQGFTYEQYF
TRBV5-4	TRBJ2-2	CASSLSGTNTGELFF
TRBV12-5	TRBJ2-2	CASGLAPRDKNTGELFF
TRBV2	TRBJ2-7	CASTNDRPRGGEQYF
TRBV30	TRBJ1-6	CAWSVLRDSPLHF
TRBV13	TRBJ2-7	CASSAGTSGRASYEQYF
TRBV5-1	TRBJ2-1	CASSFEDNEQFF
TRBV29-1	TRBJ2-7	CSVELEDSRRYEQYF
TRBV2	TRBJ1-6	CASRPEMGGGYNSPLHF
TRBV19	TRBJ2-7	CASSRPRMSGSYEQYF
TRBV10-3	TRBJ2-5	CAISEVSGGQYF
TRBV30	TRBJ2-1	CAWSVLNEQFF
TRBV6-1	TRBJ1-5	CASSWGLGSNQPQHF
TRBV2	TRBJ2-7	CASSRGSRYEQYF
TRBV30	TRBJ2-7	CAWSSTRTLGTVYEQYF
TRBV9	TRBJ2-6	CASSVGAGGANVLTF
TRBV18	TRBJ2-1	CASSPPSRGAHNEQFF
TRBV15	TRBJ2-5	CATRPGRSGGLGETQYF
TRBV7-7	TRBJ2-2	CASSLSDTGELFF
TRBV5-1	TRBJ1-3	CASKQGTGGNTIYF